These 13 T cell receptor beta chains were sequenced from one sample in a study of graft-versus-host responses after intestinal transplantation. Produced via immunoSEQ multiplex PCR; TCRdb's table is partial and in-frame only. The sample consists of roughly 110,000 clones, 85% to 95% of them appearing once. Their recognized antigens are unknown. The sample here was unstimulated CD8+ T cells sorted from spleen or lymph node cells, taken before transplant. The receptors here all came from a human donor who was the organ donor for an intestinal transplant.

The chain is built from TRBV19 and TRBJ1-1; no reliable D call. Germline lookup yields CDR1 LNHDA and CDR2 SQIVND (reference sequence). V shed 5 bases and J shed 6 bases, with 7 bases lying between them. The CDR3 sequence is 11 residues long. The CDR3 sequence is CASSVGPEAFF. CDR3 DNA sequence: TGTGCCAGTAGTGTCGGACCTGAAGCTTTCTTT.

The gene calls are TRBV27 and TRBJ2-7; perhaps TRBD2 as D (5 bases). The V gene lost 4 bases and the J gene lost 6 bases, with 13 bases spanning the gap. This CDR3 has 13 residues. Looked up from germline, CDR1 is MNHEY and CDR2 is SMNVEV (reference sequence). The CDR3: CASSYRGSGEQYF. DNA for the CDR3: TGTGCCAGCAGTTACCGGGGATCGGGCGAGCAGTACTTC.

The V and J genes are TRBV9 and TRBJ2-1, with D perhaps TRBD1 or TRBD2 (6 bases each). CDR1 SGDLS and CDR2 YYNGEE come from the germline V gene. This CDR3 comprises 13 residues. Trimming removed 3 bases from V and 6 bases from J, with 10 bases in between. The CDR3, as DNA: TGTGCCAGCAGCGGGGGGGCGGTCAATGAGCAGTTCTTC. This translates into CASSGGAVNEQFF.

The chain has TRBV30 and TRBJ2-7, with 7 bases matching TRBD1. Germline CDR1 is GTSNPN and CDR2 is SVGIG (reference sequence). V lost 2 bases to trimming and J lost 0 bases; unmatched junction nucleotides: 10. There are 16 residues in the CDR3. This CDR3 reads CAWSPGTADVSYEQYF. In DNA form, the CDR3 reads TGTGCCTGGAGTCCGGGGACAGCCGACGTCTCCTACGAGCAGTACTTC.

This chain connects TRBV11-2 to TRBJ2-5; TRBD1 aligns across 11 bases. This CDR3 has 17 amino acids. Trimming cost V 2 bases and J 4 bases; bases outside gene matches: 9. CDR1 and CDR2 (germline): SGHAT, FQNNGV. In nucleotides, the CDR3 is TGTGCCAGCAGCTTAAATGCGCGGGACAGGGGGTTAGAGACCCAGTACTTC. This gives the protein CASSLNARDRGLETQYF.

This chain links TRBV21-1 with TRBJ1-4; the D segment call TRBD1 is taken from the table without a DNA check. TRBV21-1 is deemed a pseudogene. This CDR3 has 15 residues. The CDR3 sequence is CASSRRQGCNEKLFF. CDR3 nucleotide sequence: TGTGCCAGCAGCAGGCGACAGGGGTGTAATGAAAAACTGTTTTTT.

The chain has TRBV12-5 and TRBJ2-7; the match to TRBD1 covers 9 bases. The CDR3 consists of 16 residues. The junction had 12 bases not matched to a gene; V was cut back by 6 bases and J by 3 bases. Germline CDR1 and CDR2: LGHNT and FRNRAP. In DNA form, the CDR3 reads TGTGCTAGTGGAAGGGGACAGGGTCCGGTTTTCTACGAGCAGTACTTC. It encodes CASGRGQGPVFYEQYF. The entire variable domain, with the rest obtained from reference TRBV12-5 and TRBJ2-7, is as follows: DARVTQTPRHKVTEMGQEVTMRCQPILGHNTVFWYRQTMMQGLELLAYFRNRAPLDDSGMPKDRFSAEMPDATLATLKIQPSEPRDSAVYFCASGRGQGPVFYEQYFGPGTRLTVT.

This chain uses TRBV28 with TRBJ1-2; a weak D match, TRBD1 (6 bases). The CDR3 length is 15 residues. V gave up 2 bases and J gave up 6 bases, with 16 bases separating them. Germline V gene sequence: CDR1 MDHEN, CDR2 SYDVKM. CDR3 DNA: TGTGCCAGCAGTTTAATGTTGTTGGGGGCGGATGGCTACACCTTC. Translating gives CASSLMLLGADGYTF.

The chain uses TRBV6-5 and TRBJ2-1; D unresolved. Trimming removed 0 bases at V and 4 bases at J, with 7 bases between. Germline values: CDR1 MNHEY, CDR2 SVGAGI. The CDR3 sequence is 14 residues long. The CDR3 spells CASSYSAAYNEQFF. In DNA, the CDR3 is TGTGCCAGCAGTTACTCCGCCGCTTACAATGAGCAGTTCTTC.

This rearrangement joins TRBV19 to TRBJ1-1; D is perhaps TRBD1 (5 bases). The CDR3 length is 13 residues. The germline CDR1 and CDR2 sequences are LNHDA and SQIVND (reference sequence). Trimming left V 9 bases short and J 4 bases short, with 15 bases between. The CDR3 loop reads CASGFRGGTEAFF. CDR3 DNA: TGTGCCAGCGGTTTCCGGGGGGGCACTGAAGCTTTCTTT.

This chain uses TRBV28 with TRBJ1-2, with 8 bases identical to TRBD1. V dropped 5 bases and J dropped 4; count of bases not matched to a gene: 6. The CDR3 is made up of 14 amino acids. CDR1 MDHEN and CDR2 SYDVKM come from the germline V gene. This chain's CDR3 is CASSHGQGLYGYTF. The CDR3 nucleotides are TGTGCCAGCAGTCACGGACAGGGCCTCTATGGCTACACCTTC.

The chain is built from TRBV6-1 and TRBJ2-5, with D perhaps TRBD2 (7 bases). The CDR3 loop spans 15 amino acids. V shed 6 bases and J shed 5 bases, with 19 bases lying between them. Germline V lookup: CDR1 MNHNS, CDR2 SASEGT. The CDR3 loop reads CASSPDPGGRETQYF. DNA of the CDR3: TGTGCCAGCAGCCCCGACCCCGGGGGGCGCGAGACCCAGTACTTC.

The rearrangement uses TRBV4-1 and TRBJ2-5, with D uncertain. Trimming cost V 3 bases and J 10 bases, with 15 bases left between them. In germline, CDR1 is MGHRA, CDR2 YSYEKL. This CDR3 has 13 amino acids. This chain's CDR3 is CASSHGVSYDQYF. The CDR3 DNA reads TGCGCCAGCAGCCACGGCGTTTCCTACGACCAGTACTTC.